These T cell receptor beta chains were read from a single sample in a study of blood T cells in healthy people across ages. Via MiXCR, TCRdb re-called the 5' RACE reads, giving one row per CDR3 protein. There are 630,000 or so distinct CDR3 sequences in the sample; approximately 29% occur only once, and 15% to 19% lies in the top ten. The sample taken for sequencing was blood. The receptor source for this set is a woman of 80 years or more in good health. Both conserved end residues are part of each CDR3.

v_call,cdr3_length,j_call,cdr3_aa
TRBV4-3,15,TRBJ2-1,CASTLGLARANEQFF
TRBV6-1,13,TRBJ1-2,CASRTGNLYGYTF
TRBV20-1,13,TRBJ2-6,CSARKGGANVLTF
TRBV5-1,15,TRBJ1-4,CASSTDIQRYEKLFF
TRBV7-2,14,TRBJ2-7,CASSLRGTPGEQYF
TRBV4-2,18,TRBJ2-3,CASSQGLAGGLHTDTQYF
TRBV7-2,15,TRBJ2-5,CASSSGQPLGETQYF
TRBV27,13,TRBJ2-5,CASTPGGQETQYF
TRBV7-2,15,TRBJ1-2,CASSAWTAASYGYTF
TRBV30,14,TRBJ2-3,CAWSGLAVSDTQYF
TRBV6-2/TRBV6-3,15,TRBJ2-7,CASSYQRRPQYEQYF
TRBV9,14,TRBJ2-7,CASSVGAVSVEQYF
TRBV19,15,TRBJ2-5,CASSTPTGGIETQYF
TRBV12-3/TRBV12-4,14,TRBJ1-4,CASSTGTGNEKLFF
TRBV27,14,TRBJ1-6,CASSLRVGDSPLHF
TRBV5-1,14,TRBJ1-2,CASSTGDYNYGYTF
TRBV20-1,13,TRBJ1-2,CSASPTPTSGYTF
TRBV29-1,15,TRBJ2-7,CSVELRQKNDYEQYF
TRBV11-2,14,TRBJ2-2,CASSLALAGGQLFF
TRBV6-1,16,TRBJ1-1,CASSEIHLHLNTEAFF
TRBV25-1,15,TRBJ1-5,CASSERSAAEQPQHF
TRBV27,16,TRBJ1-5,CASSVTGQGGNQPQHF
TRBV2,14,TRBJ2-4,CASKAGASKNIQYF
TRBV30,16,TRBJ2-1,CAWSVGGLSRRDEQFF
TRBV3-1,15,TRBJ2-3,CASSQEGTFTDTQYF
TRBV10-3,14,TRBJ2-3,CAISEPGRTDTQYF
TRBV5-1,14,TRBJ2-3,CASSLGQRADTQYF
TRBV20-1,13,TRBJ2-5,CSARDHYEETQYF
TRBV9,15,TRBJ2-7,CASSVDQGTTYEQYF
TRBV5-1,14,TRBJ2-1,CASSGTNIYNEQFF
TRBV5-1,17,TRBJ2-3,CASSFHETSGGADTQYF
TRBV7-2,14,TRBJ2-7,CASTPEQGRYEQYF
TRBV12-3/TRBV12-4,14,TRBJ2-1,CASSLAVGYNEQFF
TRBV6-5,22,TRBJ2-3,CASSYSFFRQPTTFASTDTQYF
TRBV11-3,15,TRBJ1-1,CASSPGVGVSTEAFF
TRBV14,14,TRBJ1-6,CASSLVGGYSPLHF
TRBV20-1,13,TRBJ1-4,CSAKAGGNEKLFF
TRBV29-1,15,TRBJ1-5,CSVGTGGGSNQPQHF
TRBV2,13,TRBJ1-1,CASRGQENTEAFF
TRBV5-6,17,TRBJ2-5,CASSLGLKLFEKETQYF
TRBV4-3,15,TRBJ1-1,CASSQELGLNTEAFF
TRBV3-1,12,TRBJ2-3,CASSQDGNAQYF
TRBV5-1,15,TRBJ2-3,CASSFSGTTTDTQYF
TRBV29-1,12,TRBJ1-5,CSVGGQNQPQHF
TRBV5-1,14,TRBJ2-5,CASSLMAGQETQYF
TRBV6-2/TRBV6-3,15,TRBJ2-1,CASRRGTGVTHEQFF
TRBV7-8,14,TRBJ1-2,CASSLGQGLSGYTF
TRBV5-1,15,TRBJ2-1,CASSPSGGAHNEQFF
TRBV3-1,16,TRBJ2-7,CASSQPGLAGPGEQYF
TRBV9,15,TRBJ2-4,CASSSRGQGGNIQYF